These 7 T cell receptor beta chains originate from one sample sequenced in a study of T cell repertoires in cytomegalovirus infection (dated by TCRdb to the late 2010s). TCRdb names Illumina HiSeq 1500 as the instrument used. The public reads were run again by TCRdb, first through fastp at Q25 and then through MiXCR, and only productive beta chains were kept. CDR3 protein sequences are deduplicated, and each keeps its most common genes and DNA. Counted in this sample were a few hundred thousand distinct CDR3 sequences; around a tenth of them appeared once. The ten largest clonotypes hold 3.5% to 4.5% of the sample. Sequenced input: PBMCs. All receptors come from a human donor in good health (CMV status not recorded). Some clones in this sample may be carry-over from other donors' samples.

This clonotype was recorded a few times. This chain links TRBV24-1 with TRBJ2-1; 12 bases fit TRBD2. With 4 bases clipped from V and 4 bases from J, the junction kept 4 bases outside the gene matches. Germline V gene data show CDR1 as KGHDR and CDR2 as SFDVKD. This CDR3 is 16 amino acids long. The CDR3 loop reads CATSELAGGSYNEQFF. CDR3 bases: TGTGCCACCAGTGAACTAGCGGGAGGATCATACAATGAGCAGTTCTTC.

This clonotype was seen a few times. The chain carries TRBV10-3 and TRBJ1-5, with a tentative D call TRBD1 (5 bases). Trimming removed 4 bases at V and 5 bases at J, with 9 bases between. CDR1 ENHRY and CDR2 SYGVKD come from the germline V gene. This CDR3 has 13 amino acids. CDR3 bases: TGTGCCATCAGTGTCGAGGGGTATCAGCCCCAGCATTTT. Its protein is CAISVEGYQPQHF.

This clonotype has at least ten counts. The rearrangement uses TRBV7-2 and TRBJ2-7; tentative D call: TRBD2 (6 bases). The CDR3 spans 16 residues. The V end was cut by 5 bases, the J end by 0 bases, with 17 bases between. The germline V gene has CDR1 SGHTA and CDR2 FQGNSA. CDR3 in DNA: TGTGCCAGCAGCCCCTCCCTAGCGTCCCTCTCCTACGAGCAGTACTTC. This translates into CASSPSLASLSYEQYF.

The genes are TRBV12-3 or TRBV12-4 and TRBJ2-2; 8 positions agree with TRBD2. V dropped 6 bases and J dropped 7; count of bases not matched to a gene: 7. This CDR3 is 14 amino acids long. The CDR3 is CASRTRGGNGELFF. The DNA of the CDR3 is TGTGCCAGCAGGACTCGGGGGGGCAACGGGGAGCTGTTTTTT.

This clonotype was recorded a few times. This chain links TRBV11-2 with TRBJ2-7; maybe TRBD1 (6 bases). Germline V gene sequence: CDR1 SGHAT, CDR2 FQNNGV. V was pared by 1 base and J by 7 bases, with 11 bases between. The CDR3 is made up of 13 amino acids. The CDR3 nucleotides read TGTGCCAGCAGCTTAGGGCCAGGGGAAGAGCAGTACTTC. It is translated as CASSLGPGEEQYF.

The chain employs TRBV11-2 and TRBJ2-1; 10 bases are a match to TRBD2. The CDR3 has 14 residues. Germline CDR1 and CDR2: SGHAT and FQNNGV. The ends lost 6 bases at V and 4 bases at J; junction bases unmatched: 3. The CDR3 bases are TGTGCCAGCAGGGCTAGCGGGAGTTACAATGAGCAGTTCTTC. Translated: CASRASGSYNEQFF.

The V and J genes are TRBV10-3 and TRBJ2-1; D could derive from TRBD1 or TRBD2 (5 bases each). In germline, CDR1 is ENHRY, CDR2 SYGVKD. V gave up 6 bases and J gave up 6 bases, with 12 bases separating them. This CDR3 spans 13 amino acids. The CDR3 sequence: CAIRGTLGNEQFF. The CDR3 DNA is TGTGCCATCAGGGGGACCCTAGGCAATGAGCAGTTCTTC.